These 16 T cell receptor beta chains share one sample of origin, sequenced in a study of HIV-infected children after antiretroviral therapy interruption. Indicated treatment: PENTA 11 planned treatment interruption arm or continuous ART arm. The TCR library was built from RNA with a 3' RACE protocol and unique molecular identifiers. From the 3' RACE reads, TCRdb called clonotypes with MiXCR, one entry per CDR3 protein. The sample lists around 40,000 distinct CDR3 sequences; approximately 7% were seen once. The sequencing used CD45RA+ CD4+ T cells from PBMCs, pooled from several time points, collected from a donor given antiretroviral therapy, either interrupted or continuous. Subset given: naive CD4+ CD45RA+ CD45RO- T cells. Receptor source: a pool of human donors with HIV.

This clonotype was recorded at least ten times. V is TRBV29-1 and J is TRBJ1-1; 8 bases agree with TRBD1. V dropped 5 bases and J dropped 6; count of bases not matched to a gene: 5. Germline V gives CDR1 SQVTM, CDR2 ANQGSEA. The CDR3 has 12 amino acids. The DNA of the CDR3 is TGCAGCGTTAGGACAGGGCGGTCTGAAGCTTTCTTT. This encodes CSVRTGRSEAFF.

V is TRBV5-1 and J is TRBJ2-1; D unclear. Germline CDR1 SGHRS, CDR2 YFSETQ. Trimming took 0 bases from V and 3 from J, leaving 10 bases between them. This CDR3 has 15 residues. CDR3 bases: TGCGCCAGCAGCTTGGATTCCAGCCTCTACAATGAGCAGTTCTTC. Protein sequence: CASSLDSSLYNEQFF.

This clonotype was seen a few times. One end of the junction does not line up with germline, which may come from a read error. The chain carries TRBV6-1 and TRBJ1-2, with D possibly matching TRBD1 (6 bases). The CDR3 is 15 residues long. CDR1 MNHNS and CDR2 SASEGT come from the germline V gene. The chain's CDR3 is CASSEAQGFRATRAF. CDR3 in DNA: TGTGCCAGCAGTGAAGCTCAGGGGTTTAGGGCTACACGCGCCTTC.

In its sample, this clonotype was seen a few times. The rearrangement joins TRBV29-1 to TRBJ1-1, with D possibly TRBD1 on 5 matching bases. V was shortened by 6 bases and J by 3 bases, with 17 bases between the two germline ends. This CDR3 spans 14 amino acids. CDR1 and CDR2 from the germline V gene are SQVTM and ANQGSEA. CDR3 loop: CSVRHLLRDTEAFF. In nucleotides, the CDR3 is TGCAGCGTCCGGCACCTCCTCAGGGACACTGAAGCTTTCTTT.

This clonotype was seen at least ten times. The rearrangement links TRBV29-1 to TRBJ2-3; possible D gene TRBD1, 5 bases. The V gene lost 5 bases and the J gene lost 2 bases, with 11 bases spanning the gap. The V gene's germline CDR1 is SQVTM and CDR2 ANQGSEA. The CDR3 is made up of 13 amino acids. The chain's CDR3 is CSVYRTFTDTQYF. Here the CDR3 DNA reads TGCAGCGTTTATAGGACATTCACAGATACGCAGTATTTT.

This clonotype was counted many times. The CDR3 reads CASSWGREDFTEAFF. DNA for the CDR3: TGTGCCAGCAGCTGGGGGCGCGAGGACTTCACTGAAGCTTTCTTT. J is TRBJ1-1 and V is TRBV21-1; the table's D gene call, TRBD1, was not cross checked with the DNA. TRBV21-1 is given as a pseudogene. The CDR3 covers 15 residues.

This clonotype occurred many times. The chain has TRBV10-2 and TRBJ1-2; D unclear. The germline CDR1 and CDR2 sequences are WSHSY and SAAADI. This CDR3 has 11 amino acids. V lost 3 bases and J 9 bases, leaving 8 bases between the germline ends. CDR3 DNA: TGCGCCAGCAGTGATGACTCGCGCTACACCTTC. Its translation: CASSDDSRYTF.

The gene calls are TRBV28 and TRBJ2-7; D is ambiguous. Deletions cut 1 base from V and 4 bases from J, with 11 bases between. This CDR3 has 14 residues. The germline gives CDR1 MDHEN, CDR2 SYDVKM. The CDR3 region is CASSLLWAVYEQYF. Written as DNA, the CDR3 is TGTGCCAGCAGTTTATTGTGGGCAGTATACGAGCAGTACTTC.

This clonotype was detected ten times or more. One end of the junction varies from germline; a read error may be responsible. V usage is TRBV4-1 and J usage is TRBJ1-1; D is perhaps TRBD1 (6 bases). The CDR3 extends over 15 amino acids. CDR1 is MGHRA and CDR2 is YSYEKL in the germline V gene. CDR3 region: CASSQDMDSNTEVFF. As DNA, the CDR3 is TGTGCCAGCAGCCAAGATATGGACAGTAACACAGAAGTCTTCTTT.

Remarks on this clonotype: Relative to the germline gene, one junction end is altered; a read error may explain this. The chain is built from TRBV19 and TRBJ1-4; no clear D gene. The CDR3 contains 11 residues. The germline V gene has CDR1 LNHDA and CDR2 SQIVND (reference sequence). The CDR3 is CASSLNERLFF. The CDR3 DNA is TGTGCCAGCAGTCTCAACGAAAGATTATTTTTC.

At least ten counts were recorded for this clonotype. This chain joins TRBV19 and TRBJ2-7, with 12 bases lining up with TRBD2. CDR1 and CDR2 from the germline V gene are LNHDA and SQIVND (reference sequence). V was clipped by 5 bases and J by 2 bases; unmatched bases: 4. This CDR3 contains 15 residues. CDR3 DNA sequence: TGTGCCAGTAGTCCTCTAGCGGGAGGGACCTACGAGCAGTACTTC. Protein sequence: CASSPLAGGTYEQYF.

This clonotype was observed a few times. V gene TRBV20-1 combines with J gene TRBJ2-3; no reliable D call. Germline V CDR1 and CDR2: DFQATT, SNEGSKA (reference sequence). The CDR3 extends over 14 amino acids. Trimming left V 0 bases short and J 1 base short, with 8 bases between. CDR3 coding DNA: TGCAGTGCTAGAGAGGGCGCTGGCACAGATACGCAGTATTTT. This translates into CSAREGAGTDTQYF.

A few counts support this clonotype. The chain recombines TRBV6-2 or TRBV6-3 with TRBJ1-1; TRBD1 matches 8 bases. J was trimmed by 6 bases and V by 4 bases; bases with no gene match: 1. Germline lookup yields CDR1 MNHEY and CDR2 SVGEGT. This CDR3 contains 12 residues. The DNA of the CDR3 is TGTGCCAGCAGTTCCAGGGGGCCTGAAGCTTTCTTT. Translating gives CASSSRGPEAFF.

This clonotype was detected ten times or more. The chain combines TRBV29-1 with TRBJ2-7, with a weak D call TRBD1 (6 bases). Germline lookup yields CDR1 SQVTM and CDR2 ANQGSEA. V was shortened by 6 bases and J by 4 bases, with 16 bases between the two germline ends. This CDR3 spans 13 amino acids. CDR3 bases: TGCAGCGTCAGGGACATCGGGGTTTACGAGCAGTACTTC. It yields the protein CSVRDIGVYEQYF.

In this sample, this clonotype turned up many times. V and J are TRBV6-1 and TRBJ2-3; a possible D gene is TRBD1 (5 bases). CDR1 is MNHNS and CDR2 is SASEGT in the germline V gene. CDR3 length: 14 amino acids. V lost 7 bases and J 0 bases, leaving 11 bases between the germline ends. DNA for the CDR3: TGTGCCAGCATCCTCCAGGGTAGCACAGATACGCAGTATTTT. Protein sequence: CASILQGSTDTQYF.

This clonotype was observed many times. An end of the junction does not agree with germline; a read error may underlie this. This chain connects TRBV2 to TRBJ1-4, with D tentatively TRBD1 (6 bases). Germline CDR1 SNHLY, CDR2 FYNNEI. The CDR3 contains 14 residues. CDR3 sequence: CASSSGTSNERLFF. In nucleotides, the CDR3 is TGTGCCAGCAGCTCCGGGACATCCAACGAAAGATTATTTTTC.